Detailed here is one TCR beta chain. Its antigen target is currently unknown. Per-base qualities were not stored, and no clone one base away is much larger. This specimen comes from a study of identical twins (dated by TCRdb to about 2016). Regarding the study in general: To test whether fetal clonotypes persist, the study used deep sequencing on TCR alpha and beta repertoires from monozygotic twins, unrelated adults of various ages, and cord blood. To rule out contamination, replicate twin experiments were performed at different times with different library preparation protocols. Broad study findings and their caveats: Because the same donors could not be followed over many years, the conclusions depended on cross-sectional statistical analysis. The excess sharing between twins in beta out-of-frame sequences was weaker because fewer shared sequences reduced the signal-to-noise ratio. Zero-insertion analyses could be partly confounded by invariant T cells such as MAIT and iNKT, though diverse VJ usage argued against such confounding for most clonotypes. Abundant cord blood beta clonotypes had fewer insertions, young adult naive repertoires showed a similar but weaker trend, and memory repertoires showed no such trend. Recombination models systematically underestimated out-of-frame TCR alpha sharing in monozygotic twins but agreed with sharing between unrelated individuals. Compared with coincidental sharing between unrelated individuals, out-of-frame TCR alpha sequences shared between twins had an excess of sequences with low generation probability.

Library construction relied on 5' RACE. Instrument used: Illumina HiSeq 2000. Template switching added a universal primer binding site, and the final cDNA carried a unique molecular identifier that allowed TCR cDNA molecules to be counted accurately. Specific primers in the conserved constant-segment region were used to synthesize first-strand cDNA for the TCR alpha and beta chains. To control for contamination, each cDNA library was double barcoded with a SMART-Mk sample barcode plus Illumina barcodes. Two successive PCR steps introduced TruSeq adapter sequences along with Illumina sample barcodes. Sequencing of the TCR alpha and beta cDNA libraries was done on the Illumina HiSeq platform using custom primers. The published analysis was carried out like this. Unique molecular identifiers were extracted from raw reads with MiGEC, and CDR3 positions were determined with MiXCR. Recombination models were inferred per individual with the repgenHMM and IGoR tools using an EM algorithm. The tcR package in R was used for shared clonotype analysis, with sharing normalized by the product of cloneset sizes. To study raw recombination without the effects of thymic and clonal selection, out-of-frame nonproductive sequences were analyzed. The public sequencing data were trimmed at Q25 with fastp and processed into clonotypes with MiXCR by TCRdb, which kept only in-frame beta chains. Every entry covers one CDR3 protein and lists the most common genes and DNA from its rows. TCRdb, rather than the study authors, made the V and J calls. A total of 1.5 million to 2 million distinct CDR3 sequences appear in this sample, roughly 35% of them only once. The ten top clones hold over 0.25% of the sample.

CDR1 and CDR2 are read off the germline V gene as SGHDT and YYEEEE. The junction carries 7 bases between V and J, which are trimmed by 0 bases and 2 bases respectively. The CDR3 spans 14 residues, from the cysteine through the phenylalanine. The retained sequence is limited to the CDR3, 42 bases, with the frame set at the first base. Every donor was a healthy Caucasian. The V gene is TRBV5-6 and the J gene is TRBJ2-3, with no confident D gene call. This TCR was recovered from a newborn girl in good health. The source material was cord blood. The DNA sequence is given as TGTGCCAGCAGCTTGGAAGCCAACACAGATACGCAGTATTTT. Protein translation: CASSLEANTDTQYF.